The clone carrying this T cell receptor (beta chain) was picked up a small number of times. Primers used in a second PCR of roughly 7 to 11 cycles were a sample-barcoded 5' primer and a J-beta primer mix. Using its own MiXCR run on the 5' RACE reads, TCRdb lists one record per CDR3 protein. The sample lists around 650,000 distinct CDR3 sequences; roughly 32% were seen once. The source of the sample is a study of blood T cells in healthy people across ages. V was pared by 0 bases and J by 9 bases, with 15 bases between. This CDR3 contains 15 residues. Germline V gene sequence: CDR1 LNHNV, CDR2 YYDKDF (reference sequence).

The TCR sequence derives from a woman of 80 years or more in good health. The sample taken for sequencing was blood. This rearrangement joins TRBV15 to TRBJ1-5; D not resolved. CDR3 residues: CATSRESVGILPQHF. The DNA for the CDR3 is TGTGCCACCAGCAGAGAAAGTGTGGGGATCCTGCCCCAGCATTTT.